This T cell receptor beta chain stems from a study of blood T cell repertoires in COVID-19. The CDR3 covers 15 residues. CDR1 SNHLY and CDR2 FYNNEI come from the germline V gene. The junction had 9 bases not matched to a gene; V was cut back by 5 bases and J by 8 bases. Clones were sequenced by immunoSEQ multiplex PCR, and TCRdb holds only the in-frame ones, with some missing. The data contain around 230,000 clones, nearly 90% of them singletons. This clonotype was sampled from a woman in her twenties or thirties with acute COVID-19. The sequencing input was PBMCs or T cells enriched from blood (not recorded which). The chain couples TRBV2 to TRBJ1-4; 9 nucleotides match TRBD1. The CDR3 sequence is CASSRGPGQGEKLFF. CDR3 DNA sequence: TGTGCCAGCAGTCGAGGCCCGGGACAGGGAGAAAAACTGTTTTTT.